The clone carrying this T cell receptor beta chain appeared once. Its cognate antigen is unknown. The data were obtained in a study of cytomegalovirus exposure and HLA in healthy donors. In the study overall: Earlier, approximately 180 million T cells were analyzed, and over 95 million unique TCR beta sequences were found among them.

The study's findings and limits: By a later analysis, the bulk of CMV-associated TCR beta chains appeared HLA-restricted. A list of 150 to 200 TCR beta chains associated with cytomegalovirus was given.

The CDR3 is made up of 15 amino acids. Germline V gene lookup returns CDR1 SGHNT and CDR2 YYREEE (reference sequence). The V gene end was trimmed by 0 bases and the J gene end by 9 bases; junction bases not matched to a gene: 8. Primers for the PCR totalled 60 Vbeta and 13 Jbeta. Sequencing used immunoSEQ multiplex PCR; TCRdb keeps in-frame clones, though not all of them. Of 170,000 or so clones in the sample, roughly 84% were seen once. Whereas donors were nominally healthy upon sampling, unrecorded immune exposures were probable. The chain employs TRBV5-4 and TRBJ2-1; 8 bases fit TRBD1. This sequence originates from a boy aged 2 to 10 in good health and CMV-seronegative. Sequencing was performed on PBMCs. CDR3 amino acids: CASSLAGQGAGEQFF. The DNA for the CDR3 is TGTGCCAGCAGCTTGGCCGGCCAGGGGGCGGGTGAGCAGTTCTTC.